This T cell receptor (beta chain) was recovered during a study of T cells after posttransplantation cyclophosphamide (dated by TCRdb to 2016 to 2017). About the full investigation: T cell repertoire reconstitution was tracked by TRB sequencing after myeloablative bone marrow transplantation in which posttransplantation cyclophosphamide was used as GVHD prophylaxis. Blood from all 30 or so PTCy patients who had 1-year posttransplant specimens underwent TRB sequencing. Public TRB sequences were queried against a database of over 3,500 sequences associated with responses to pathogens, tumor antigens, self-antigens and alloantigens. Up to 3 additional blood samples from 2 to 5.2 years after transplant were also TRB-sequenced in 3 patients, as was pretransplant blood from a handful of patients. Antigen receptor sequencing was done on samples from 35 PTCy-treated patients and from some 15 related bone marrow donors of those patients. Because TRA and TRB clonality correlated tightly in 8 to 10 samples, the subsequent TCR analyses were limited to TRB only.

This specimen's treatment or condition label, per the study, means: high-dose cyclophosphamide on days +3 and +4 as single-agent GVHD prophylaxis. PTCy patients received busulfan and fludarabine conditioning, a related or unrelated marrow graft, and cyclophosphamide on days +3 and +4. The PTCy-treated patients were drawn from a prospective, multi-institutional clinical trial. Peripheral blood and bone marrow mononuclear cells were isolated by Ficoll-Hypaque density centrifugation and were cryopreserved. CD4+ and CD8+ T cells, including naive and memory subsets, were sorted by FACS using a FACSAria II. Genomic DNA was used for TRB sequencing, which was performed with the immunoSEQ assay at survey resolution or with the hsTCRB kit. For the original study's pipeline: The immunoSEQ software handled initial read processing, and the LymphoSeq R package was used for repertoire analyses. Clonality was computed as 1 minus normalized Shannon entropy; Gini coefficient was also calculated for each TRB dataset. To infer phenotypes in unsorted samples, TRB sequences from sorted subsets of the recipient or donor were mapped onto unsorted samples from the same recipient. TCRdb provides this immuneACCESS table in a form limited to in-frame rearrangements. Some clones are lacking; in checked studies, under half of them reflect an unresolved V gene, and why the rest are absent is not known. That table is the source of V, J and clone size, and D and trimming were worked out from the DNA. This sample holds about 17,000 clones; 60% to 80% were observed only once. The top ten constitute over 30% of the sample.

Here is what the overall study found, with its caveats: Donor-recipient similarity was low at 1-2 months but increased during the first year, and donor CD8+ memory clones often dominated later blood repertoires. Across roughly 40 patients, recipient CMV seropositivity and CMV reactivation were highly associated with TRB clonality; PTCy diversity was similar to CNI/methotrexate controls. The TRB repertoires of T cells infiltrating skin or GI tract showed only limited overlap with the TRB repertoires of T cells in blood.

In the case of this clone: Its binding antigen is unknown. One base away there is no much larger clone; base qualities are not given.

Looking up the germline V gene yields CDR1 SGDLS and CDR2 YYNGEE. V sheds 2 bases and J sheds 2 bases, leaving 11 bases between their ends. From its cysteine to its phenylalanine, the CDR3 spans 14 amino acids. This entry keeps only the CDR3 DNA: 42 bases, framed from base 1. The starting material was CD8+ T cells sorted from PBMCs, obtained around 2,000 days after a stem cell transplant with posttransplant cyclophosphamide. Recombination connected TRBV9 to TRBJ2-7, with TRBD1 tentatively as D gene (6 bases match). This TCR was sampled from a female patient between 40 and 50 years old who received an allogeneic stem cell transplant from a related donor, was CMV-positive, and had no GVHD. After a transplant, some T cells may be the graft donor's own cells. The CDR3 is CASSVADSPYEQYF. The bases are TGTGCCAGCAGCGTGGCGGACAGCCCCTACGAGCAGTACTTC.